Included here is one T cell receptor beta chain sequence, with context. Its antigen is still unknown. From germline, CDR1 is LGHDT and CDR2 YNNKEL (reference sequence). The CDR3 spans 11 residues. Trimming took off 0 bases at V and 8 bases at J, with 4 bases between the two ends. The data were taken from a study of T-cell memory formation after mild COVID-19. General study findings and limits: Within pre-infection memory, some responding clones were found, suggesting cross-reactive memory joined.

TCRdb recomputed calls from the 5' RACE reads with MiXCR, one row per CDR3 protein. The sample carries 150,000 to 200,000 distinct CDR3 sequences, about 22% recorded once. Sequencing input: PBMCs or a T cell subset sorted from them (not recorded which). The TCR sequence derives from an adult woman who had mild COVID-19 (a few samples of this study predate the infection). Cell type and time point are not known. The chain carries TRBV3-1 and TRBJ1-2; unclear D gene. The CDR3 sequence: CASSQDLGYTF. In DNA form, the CDR3 reads TGTGCCAGCAGCCAAGATCTAGGCTACACCTTC.